This T cell receptor beta chain comes out of a study of T cells in Graves' hyperthyroidism and ophthalmopathy. Whole-study findings and limits: Stable hyperthyroidism and ophthalmopathy were separated using 13 V-J signatures.

There were TCR beta CDR3 regions amplified from RNA transcripts. Using the HTBI primer set, a first-round RT-PCR was run on the TCR CDR3. MiXCR, applied by TCRdb to the multiplex PCR reads, yields one record per CDR3 protein. The data hold 610,000 or so distinct CDR3 sequences, with 35% to 55% observed a single time. If no ophthalmopathy progression occurred within 18 months, Graves' hyperthyroidism was stable. As to this clonotype: Its matching antigen is unknown.

The CDR3 runs to 13 residues. Germline assignment: CDR1 ENHRY and CDR2 SYGVKD. Sequencing input: peripheral blood or thyroid tissue (not recorded which). The rearrangement links TRBV10-3 to TRBJ2-1; D could derive from TRBD1 or TRBD2 (5 bases each). The end of the DNA fits TRBJ2-7 better, so the J call may be wrong. This TCR derives from a woman under 30 with Graves' hyperthyroidism. The CDR3: CASRQGAYNEQYF. DNA for the CDR3: TGTGCCAGCAGGCAGGGAGCCTACAATGAGCAGTACTTC.